This entry lists 30 T cell receptor beta chains sequenced from one sample in a study of T-cell memory formation after mild COVID-19 (dated by TCRdb to about 2021). The method was 5' RACE. TCRdb names Illumina NovaSeq 6000 as the instrument used. The public reads were reanalyzed by TCRdb: fastp trimming at Q25, MiXCR alignment, in-frame beta chains only. Entries are consolidated by CDR3 protein sequence, retaining the most common genes and DNA. For this sample there are 110,000 or so distinct CDR3 sequences; around 17% appear just once. 5% to 6.5% of the sample is taken by the ten largest. The sample consisted of PBMCs or a T cell subset sorted from them (not recorded which). These receptors originate from a man aged 18 to 30 who had mild COVID-19 (a few samples of this study predate the infection). The sample titles of this study are shuffled in the database, so cell type and time point are left out; the donor was told from shared clones.

Only a few counts were recorded for this clonotype. This chain connects TRBV7-9 to TRBJ1-2; tentative D call: TRBD1 (5 bases). Germline V lookup: CDR1 SEHNR, CDR2 FQNEAQ (reference sequence). V lost 3 bases and J 2 bases, leaving 10 bases between the germline ends. The length of the CDR3 is 14 residues. The CDR3 sequence: CASSFQGPNYGYTF. Written as DNA, the CDR3 is TGTGCCAGCAGCTTCCAGGGCCCAAACTATGGCTACACCTTC. Full variable domain (missing parts from reference TRBV7-9 and TRBJ1-2): DTGVSQNPRHKITKRGQNVTFRCDPISEHNRLYWYRQTLGQGPEFLTYFQNEAQLEKSRLLSDRFSAERPKGSFSTLEIQRTEQGDSAMYLCASSFQGPNYGYTFGSGTRLTVV.

The V gene is TRBV7-3, the J gene TRBJ1-1, with D perhaps matching TRBD1 (6 bases). V was cut by 5 bases and J by 0 bases, with 19 bases left in between. Germline CDR1 SGHTA, CDR2 FQGTGA. This CDR3 spans 17 amino acids. CDR3 DNA: TGTGCCAGCAGCCTACAGAAACTACAGGGCCTGAACACTGAAGCTTTCTTT. Translation gives CASSLQKLQGLNTEAFF.

This clonotype occurred a few times. CDR3 sequence: CASTYQTSGGTTDTQYF. CDR3 DNA sequence: TGTGCCAGCACCTACCAGACTAGCGGGGGTACCACAGATACGCAGTATTTT. V gene TRBV3-1 combines with J gene TRBJ2-3; 12 bases are shared with TRBD2. Looked up from germline, CDR1 is LGHDT and CDR2 is YNNKEL (reference sequence). The CDR3 is made up of 17 amino acids. Germline trimming cut 7 bases from V and 2 bases from J; bases unmatched to any gene: 10.

The chain recombines TRBV20-1 with TRBJ1-2; tentative D call: TRBD1 (6 bases). Trimming pared 0 bases from V and 5 bases from J, leaving 19 bases between. The CDR3 has 16 residues. From germline, CDR1 is DFQATT and CDR2 SNEGSKA (reference sequence). CDR3 coding DNA: TGCAGTGCTAGAGATCGGATTGCAGGGGAGAGATATGGCTACACCTTC. This sequence encodes CSARDRIAGERYGYTF.

Only a few counts were recorded for this clonotype. The chain couples TRBV12-3 or TRBV12-4 to TRBJ2-2, with a possible D match to TRBD2 (5 bases). The CDR3 sequence is 15 residues long. The V end lost 7 bases, the J end lost 2 bases, and 14 bases lay between the germline ends. As DNA, the CDR3 is TGTGCCAGCACCTTGGGCGGGCGAAACACCGGGGAGCTGTTTTTT. Amino acid sequence: CASTLGGRNTGELFF.

This clonotype has a handful of counts. This chain links TRBV12-3 or TRBV12-4 with TRBJ2-1; D tentatively reads TRBD1 or TRBD2 (5 bases each). The V and J ends lost 5 bases and 4 bases respectively, with 9 bases between them. This CDR3 contains 13 residues. The CDR3 DNA follows: TGTGCCAGCAGTGGGACGGAGTACAATGAGCAGTTCTTC. Amino acid sequence: CASSGTEYNEQFF.

The rearrangement uses TRBV5-1 and TRBJ2-3, with D uncertain. The V and J ends lost 4 bases and 4 bases respectively, with 7 bases between them. Germline values: CDR1 SGHRS, CDR2 YFSETQ. This CDR3 is 12 amino acids long. This CDR3 is CASSEIADTQYF. The CDR3 DNA reads as TGCGCCAGCAGCGAAATAGCAGATACGCAGTATTTT.

This clonotype appeared a few times. The rearrangement joins TRBV29-1 to TRBJ1-1; D is uncertain. Germline-derived CDR1 and CDR2 are SQVTM and ANQGSEA. This CDR3 has 12 amino acids. Deletions cut 3 bases from V and 1 base from J, with 6 bases between. CDR3 loop: CSVENRNTEAFF. The CDR3 DNA follows: TGCAGCGTTGAGAACAGGAACACTGAAGCTTTCTTT.

The chain has TRBV2 and TRBJ1-2, with D perhaps matching TRBD1 (5 bases). Trimming left V 9 bases short and J 4 bases short, with 15 bases between. This CDR3 is 13 amino acids long. Looked up from germline, CDR1 is SNHLY and CDR2 is FYNNEI. CDR3 region: CARRETASYGYTF. The CDR3 DNA sequence: TGTGCCAGGAGGGAGACAGCAAGCTATGGCTACACCTTC.

The sample holds a few counts of this clonotype. The V and J genes are TRBV6-6 and TRBJ2-3; 7 bases are shared with TRBD1. V lost 2 bases and J lost 4; bases outside the gene matches: 3. CDR3 length: 14 residues. The germline gives CDR1 MNHNY, CDR2 SVGAGI (reference sequence). The CDR3 DNA reads TGTGCCAGCAGTTACGGGCAGGGGGCAGATACGCAGTATTTT. Amino acids: CASSYGQGADTQYF.

This clonotype was recorded at least ten times. CDR3 amino acids: CASSLDAGGQETQYF. The CDR3 DNA sequence: TGTGCCAGCAGCTTAGATGCGGGGGGGCAAGAGACCCAGTACTTC. The chain couples TRBV7-2 to TRBJ2-5, with TRBD2 identical over 9 bases. Germline-derived CDR1 and CDR2 are SGHTA and FQGNSA. The V segment lost 1 base and the J segment 2 bases; nucleotides outside the gene matches: 2. The CDR3 contains 15 residues.

The chain joins TRBV29-1 to TRBJ2-2; D perhaps matches TRBD2 (5 bases). Trimming pared 5 bases from V and 10 bases from J, leaving 20 bases between. The CDR3 consists of 14 residues. Germline V gives CDR1 SQVTM, CDR2 ANQGSEA. The CDR3 here is CSVQLSGPPVELFF. Here the CDR3 DNA reads TGCAGCGTTCAATTAAGCGGACCTCCTGTGGAGCTGTTTTTT.

CDR3 amino acids: CASSYTPEGPQAFF. DNA of the CDR3: TGTGCCAGCAGCTACACCCCCGAGGGTCCTCAAGCTTTCTTT. This chain uses TRBV6-5 with TRBJ1-1; D is unclear. The length of the CDR3 is 14 residues. V was trimmed by 6 bases and J by 9 bases, leaving 20 bases between them. CDR1 MNHEY and CDR2 SVGAGI come from the germline V gene.

A few counts support this clonotype. The chain has TRBV5-1 and TRBJ2-3, with D uncertain. Germline CDR1 and CDR2: SGHRS and YFSETQ. Trimming cost V 0 bases and J 4 bases, with 9 bases left between them. CDR3 length: 14 amino acids. CDR3 loop: CASSLGQEADTQYF. As DNA, the CDR3 is TGCGCCAGCAGCTTGGGTCAGGAAGCAGATACGCAGTATTTT.

This clonotype was recorded a few times. The V call is TRBV3-1, the J call TRBJ1-6; weak D call: TRBD1 (6 bases). Germline loops: CDR1 LGHDT, CDR2 YNNKEL (reference sequence). Between the trimmed V and J ends, which lost 0 bases and 14 bases, there was a span of 14 bases. This CDR3 has 14 residues. CDR3 residues: CASSQEGTRKSLHF. The CDR3 DNA reads TGTGCCAGCAGCCAAGAGGGGACACGGAAATCCCTCCACTTT.

This clonotype was seen a handful of times. The chain employs TRBV7-9 and TRBJ1-4, with a weak D call TRBD1 (5 bases). V was shortened by 5 bases and J by 8 bases, with 15 bases between the two germline ends. This CDR3 has 14 residues. Germline V gene sequence: CDR1 SEHNR, CDR2 FQNEAQ (reference sequence). The CDR3 region is CASSRLGVGEKLFF. The CDR3 coding sequence is TGTGCCAGCAGCCGCCTAGGGGTTGGGGAAAAACTGTTTTTT.

CDR3 in amino acids: CSADGTSGAQETQYF. In DNA form, the CDR3 reads TGCAGTGCGGACGGGACTAGCGGGGCCCAAGAGACCCAGTACTTC. The rearrangement links TRBV20-1 to TRBJ2-5; 13 bases line up with TRBD2. V shed 6 bases, J shed 1 base, and the junction held 5 bases outside the gene matches. The CDR3 sequence is 15 residues long. Germline-derived CDR1 and CDR2 are DFQATT and SNEGSKA (reference sequence).

The chain combines TRBV4-1 with TRBJ1-2, with D unclear. V was trimmed by 1 base and J by 8 bases, leaving 11 bases between them. Germline lookup yields CDR1 MGHRA and CDR2 YSYEKL. The CDR3 extends over 13 amino acids. CDR3 in DNA: TGCGCCAGCAGCCAAGTAGCCCGGCGCGGCTACACCTTC. It encodes CASSQVARRGYTF.

This clonotype was counted between two and nine times. V gene TRBV27 combines with J gene TRBJ2-5; D is uncertain. From germline, CDR1 is MNHEY and CDR2 SMNVEV (reference sequence). Deletions cut 11 bases from V and 5 bases from J, with 12 bases between. The length of the CDR3 is 11 residues. DNA for the CDR3: TGTGCCTGCCGGCTCCCGGAGACCCAGTACTTC. Translated: CACRLPETQYF.

The J gene is TRBJ2-7, the V gene TRBV29-1, with TRBD1 identical over 7 bases. With V trimmed by 8 bases and J by 1 base, 8 bases remained unmatched. Germline assignment: CDR1 SQVTM and CDR2 ANQGSEA. The CDR3 is made up of 13 amino acids. The CDR3 spells CSIVDRASYEQYF. DNA for the CDR3: TGCAGCATCGTCGACAGGGCTTCCTACGAGCAGTACTTC.

The chain joins TRBV6-2 or TRBV6-3 to TRBJ1-2, with D possibly matching TRBD1 (5 bases). The germline gives CDR1 MNHEY, CDR2 SVGEGT. This CDR3 spans 15 amino acids. V lost 2 bases, J lost 5 bases, and 15 bases lay in between. CDR3 residues: CASSYNAGTLYGYTF. CDR3 in DNA: TGTGCCAGCAGTTACAACGCCGGGACCTTGTATGGCTACACCTTC.

This clonotype was recorded a few times. The chain has TRBV5-4 and TRBJ1-5; the D is unclear. Trimming stripped 3 bases from V and 2 bases from J, with 6 bases between. The germline gives CDR1 SGHNT, CDR2 YYREEE (reference sequence). This CDR3 is 13 amino acids long. CDR3 coding DNA: TGTGCCAGCAGCTCGGAAGGCAATCAGCCCCAGCATTTT. It is translated as CASSSEGNQPQHF.

The chain joins TRBV20-1 to TRBJ2-1, with TRBD2 matching over 8 bases. V trimming: 8 bases; J trimming: 4 bases; junction bases outside the gene matches: 7. CDR1 is DFQATT, CDR2 SNEGSKA, per germline (reference sequence). The CDR3 has 13 residues. The CDR3: CSSKRGNYNEQFF. The CDR3 coding sequence is TGCAGTTCGAAGCGGGGGAATTACAATGAGCAGTTCTTC.

This clonotype was seen only a few times. V gene TRBV5-1 combines with J gene TRBJ1-3; D unresolved. From germline, CDR1 is SGHRS and CDR2 YFSETQ. This CDR3 region has 16 residues. The V end lost 5 bases, the J end lost 0 bases, and 15 bases lay between the germline ends. The CDR3 reads CASSTTDPNSGNTIYF. The CDR3 coding sequence is TGCGCCAGCAGTACTACGGACCCGAACTCTGGAAACACCATATATTTT.

In its sample, this clonotype was seen a few times. V usage is TRBV5-1 and J usage is TRBJ1-5; D is unclear. CDR3 length: 15 residues. With 4 bases removed from V and 5 bases from J, the gap between germline ends came to 16 bases. Looked up from germline, CDR1 is SGHRS and CDR2 is YFSETQ. In DNA, the CDR3 is TGCGCCAGCAGCGTGAGTCCGGGCACCCATCAGCCCCAGCATTTT. Protein sequence: CASSVSPGTHQPQHF. The full variable domain, its missing parts supplied by reference TRBV5-1 and TRBJ1-5, is KAGVTQTPRYLIKTRGQQVTLSCSPISGHRSVSWYQQTPGQGLQFLFEYFSETQRNKGNFPGRFSGRQFSNSRSEMNVSTLELGDSALYLCASSVSPGTHQPQHFGDGTRLSIL.

V usage is TRBV5-1 and J usage is TRBJ2-1, with 8 bases aligning to TRBD2. This CDR3 is 16 amino acids long. V was pared by 4 bases and J by 6 bases, with 12 bases of the junction left unmatched. Germline-derived CDR1 and CDR2 are SGHRS and YFSETQ. The CDR3 DNA follows: TGCGCCAGCAGCCAAAACCTAGCGGGCACCGGCAATGAGCAGTTCTTC. It specifies CASSQNLAGTGNEQFF.

This sequence joins TRBV20-1 and TRBJ1-2, with 7 bases lining up with TRBD1. Germline values: CDR1 DFQATT, CDR2 SNEGSKA (reference sequence). This CDR3 has 15 amino acids. With V trimmed by 0 bases and J by 8 bases, 12 bases remained unmatched. The CDR3 spells CSARDGLTGLEGYTF. The DNA of the CDR3 is TGCAGTGCTAGAGACGGGCTGACAGGGTTGGAAGGCTACACCTTC.

This clonotype has more than one count but fewer than ten. The chain joins TRBV20-1 to TRBJ2-2; TRBD1 matches at 7 bases. In germline, CDR1 is DFQATT, CDR2 SNEGSKA (reference sequence). V gave up 5 bases and J gave up 4 bases; unmatched junction bases: 7. This CDR3 comprises 14 residues. The CDR3 region is CSAPRTGLTGELFF. CDR3 nucleotides: TGCAGTGCTCCCCGGACAGGCCTCACCGGGGAGCTGTTTTTT.

This clonotype turned up a few times. V is TRBV4-2 and J is TRBJ2-1; D might be TRBD1 or TRBD2, each matching 5 bases. The germline gives CDR1 LGHNA, CDR2 YNFKEQ. The CDR3 extends over 15 amino acids. V lost 3 bases and J 5 bases, leaving 14 bases between the germline ends. CDR3 in DNA: TGTGCCAGCAGCCAGGGGGTTCTGAGAGACAATGAGCAGTTCTTC. As protein: CASSQGVLRDNEQFF.

V usage is TRBV12-3 or TRBV12-4 and J usage is TRBJ1-2; D perhaps matches TRBD1 (5 bases). CDR3 size: 15 residues. Trimming cost V 2 bases and J 2 bases, with 12 bases left between them. The CDR3 nucleotides read TGTGCCAGCAGTTTAATGTCAGGGATCAACTATGGCTACACCTTC. It yields the protein CASSLMSGINYGYTF.